This record looks at one TCR beta chain sequence and its context. Antigen: not known. These data belong to a study of CXCR3-negative and CXCR3-positive naive CD8 T cells. The authors prepared UMI-labeled TRB cDNA libraries by 5' RACE. TCRdb re-analyzed the 5' RACE reads; it lists each CDR3 protein once, without DNA. The specimen's table records fewer than 140,000 distinct CDR3 sequences. Points from the study as a whole: High diversity, comparable across both naive subsets, contrasted with much lower diversity in memory CD8+ cells. Naive cells with CXCR3 showed TRB CDR3s that were more hydrophobic than those in CXCR3-negative naive cells.

The CDR3 runs 11 residues. From germline, CDR1 is SQVTM and CDR2 ANQGSEA. The sequence was obtained from a human donor in good health. Some clones in this sample may be carry-over from other donors' samples. The J gene is TRBJ1-2, the V gene TRBV29-1; TCRdb selects TRBD1, and the lack of DNA leaves this call unchecked. The material sequenced was naive CXCR3+ CD8+ T cells from blood. Subset noted: CD45RO-CCR7+CD27+CD95- naive CD8+ T cells expressing CXCR3 (TNR3+). The CDR3 is CSVDRGSGYTF.